A single sample is the source of the 28 T cell receptor beta chains below, sequenced in a study of control samples from healthy donors and cancer patients. TCRdb's copy holds only in-frame clones and misses some; the assay was immunoSEQ multiplex PCR. This table has some 74,000 clones, about 95% appearing once. Sequencing was carried out using blood. The receptors originated from a woman aged 25-40 years in good health.

The chain recombines TRBV5-1 with TRBJ2-5; 7 bases align to TRBD2. The CDR3 loop spans 14 amino acids. With V trimmed by 2 bases and J by 1 base, 2 bases remained unmatched. CDR1 and CDR2 (germline): SGHRS, YFSETQ. CDR3: CASSLSGTQETQYF. CDR3 nucleotide sequence: TGCGCCAGCAGCTTAAGCGGGACCCAAGAGACCCAGTACTTC. The whole variable domain, filled in from reference TRBV5-1 and TRBJ2-5, reads KAGVTQTPRYLIKTRGQQVTLSCSPISGHRSVSWYQQTPGQGLQFLFEYFSETQRNKGNFPGRFSGRQFSNSRSEMNVSTLELGDSALYLCASSLSGTQETQYFGPGTRLLVL.

The V and J genes are TRBV2 and TRBJ1-5; 9 nucleotides agree with TRBD1. Germline CDR1 reads SNHLY; CDR2 reads FYNNEI. The CDR3 spans 16 residues. J lost 0 bases, V lost 5 bases, and 5 bases had no gene match. CDR3 sequence reads: CASSKDRGNSNQPQHF. CDR3 DNA: TGTGCCAGCAGTAAGGACAGGGGCAATAGCAATCAGCCCCAGCATTTT.

The chain has TRBV7-2 and TRBJ1-5; D not resolved. Trimming pared 7 bases from V and 8 bases from J, leaving 15 bases between. The germline V gene encodes CDR1 SGHTA and CDR2 FQGNSA. There are 13 residues in the CDR3. The CDR3 bases are TGTGCCAGCACCATGGACTACCTGGAGCCCCAGCATTTT. Amino acid sequence: CASTMDYLEPQHF.

The chain links TRBV5-5 to TRBJ2-5, with 8 bases lining up with TRBD1. The V and J ends lost 2 bases and 2 bases, in that order; junction bases with no gene match: 2. Germline CDR1 and CDR2: SGHKS and YYEKEE (reference sequence). The CDR3 is made up of 14 amino acids. CDR3 in amino acids: CASSFGTGQETQYF. The CDR3 region has the DNA TGTGCCAGCAGCTTCGGGACAGGTCAAGAGACCCAGTACTTC.

This chain joins TRBV12-5 and TRBJ2-5; D remains unclear. Trimming left V 1 base short and J 3 bases short, with 9 bases between. CDR1 and CDR2 (germline): LGHNT, FRNRAP. CDR3 length equals 14 residues. CDR3 sequence: CASGLAPGKETQYF. The CDR3 DNA reads TGTGCTAGTGGTTTGGCCCCCGGAAAAGAGACCCAGTACTTC.

The chain joins TRBV3-1 (or the pseudogene TRBV3-2) to TRBJ2-2; D is unresolved. CDR1 LGHDT and CDR2 YNNKEL come from the germline V gene (reference sequence). V was trimmed by 3 bases and J by 1 base, leaving 6 bases between them. The CDR3 is 14 residues long. CDR3 bases: TGTGCCAGCAGCCACCCAGTGAACACCGGGGAGCTGTTTTTT. It is translated as CASSHPVNTGELFF.

The chain carries TRBV12-3 or TRBV12-4 and TRBJ2-1; D unresolved. The CDR3 contains 13 residues. The V end lost 5 bases, the J end lost 4 bases, and 9 bases lay between the germline ends. The CDR3 reads CASSPGPYNEQFF. The CDR3 nucleotides read TGTGCCAGCAGTCCTGGGCCGTACAATGAGCAGTTCTTC.

This chain joins TRBV7-3 and TRBJ1-6, with D perhaps matching TRBD1 (5 bases). Trimming removed 0 bases at V and 7 bases at J, with 10 bases between. This CDR3 spans 15 amino acids. Germline V CDR1 and CDR2: SGHTA, FQGTGA. The CDR3 sequence is CASSLTGTGNSPLHF. The CDR3 DNA sequence: TGTGCCAGCAGCTTAACGGGGACGGGAAATTCACCCCTCCACTTT.

V gene TRBV19 combines with J gene TRBJ2-5; the D gene is possibly TRBD2 (5 bases). V gave up 4 bases and J gave up 3 bases, with 9 bases separating them. The CDR3 contains 13 residues. Germline-derived CDR1 and CDR2 are LNHDA and SQIVND (reference sequence). CDR3 in amino acids: CASSRRSEETQYF. CDR3 nucleotide sequence: TGTGCCAGTAGTAGGAGGAGTGAAGAGACCCAGTACTTC. Complete variable domain (other parts from reference TRBV19 and TRBJ2-5): DGGITQSPKYLFRKEGQNVTLSCEQNLNHDAMYWYRQDPGQGLRLIYYSQIVNDFQKGDIAEGYSVSREKKESFPLTVTSAQKNPTAFYLCASSRRSEETQYFGPGTRLLVL.

The genes are TRBV27 and TRBJ1-1, with a tentative D call TRBD1 (5 bases). CDR1 is MNHEY, CDR2 SMNVEV, per germline (reference sequence). There are 18 residues in the CDR3. Trimming took 0 bases from V and 0 from J, leaving 17 bases between them. CDR3 residues: CASSLSKVAGRMNTEAFF. The CDR3 DNA reads TGTGCCAGCAGTTTATCGAAGGTCGCAGGGCGAATGAACACTGAAGCTTTCTTT.

The chain links TRBV7-9 to TRBJ1-3; possibly TRBD1 for D (5 bases). Germline CDR1 SEHNR, CDR2 FQNEAQ (reference sequence). Trimming removed 4 bases at V and 9 bases at J, with 10 bases between. The CDR3 covers 12 residues. The CDR3 is CASSSGGVTIYF. CDR3 bases: TGTGCCAGCAGCTCGGGGGGAGTCACCATATATTTT.

The chain employs TRBV6-5 and TRBJ1-4; D may be TRBD1 (6 bases). Germline CDR1 reads MNHEY; CDR2 reads SVGAGI. The CDR3 totals 13 residues. V was cut by 10 bases and J by 8 bases, with 17 bases left in between. The CDR3 coding sequence is TGTGCCACCAGAAACAGTGGGGGCGAAAAACTGTTTTTT. This gives the protein CATRNSGGEKLFF.

This chain connects TRBV27 to TRBJ1-5, with unresolved D. CDR1 is MNHEY, CDR2 SMNVEV, per germline (reference sequence). This CDR3 is built from 15 residues. V was shortened by 8 bases and J by 5 bases, with 19 bases between the two germline ends. CDR3 nucleotides: TGTGCCAGCGGCTCTGCGGACCGCGATTATCAGCCCCAGCATTTT. As protein: CASGSADRDYQPQHF.

This clone came up a few times. The chain couples TRBV4-2 to TRBJ1-1, with unresolved D. CDR1 LGHNA and CDR2 YNFKEQ come from the germline V gene. CDR3 length equals 14 residues. Between the trimmed V and J ends, which lost 5 bases and 2 bases, there was a span of 12 bases. This CDR3 reads CASSIGEVNTEAFF. CDR3 sequence (DNA): TGTGCCAGCAGCATTGGAGAAGTAAACACTGAAGCTTTCTTT.

This clone was counted a single time. The rearrangement links TRBV2 to TRBJ1-6, with a weak D call TRBD1 (5 bases). Trimming left V 6 bases short and J 7 bases short, with 25 bases between. The CDR3 extends over 18 amino acids. Germline assignment: CDR1 SNHLY and CDR2 FYNNEI. CDR3 protein: CASRDAWGSRETNSPLHF. The CDR3 bases are TGTGCCAGCAGAGATGCGTGGGGCAGCCGGGAAACCAATTCACCCCTCCACTTT. Full variable domain (missing parts from reference TRBV2 and TRBJ1-6): EPEVTQTPSHQVTQMGQEVILRCVPISNHLYFYWYRQILGQKVEFLVSFYNNEISEKSEIFDDQFSVERPDGSNFTLKIRSTKLEDSAMYFCASRDAWGSRETNSPLHFGNGTRLTVT.

The chain employs TRBV5-1 and TRBJ2-2; 8 nucleotides agree with TRBD1. The trim removed 0 bases at V and 16 bases at J, leaving 5 bases unmatched. CDR3 length: 12 residues. The germline gives CDR1 SGHRS, CDR2 YFSETQ. CDR3 DNA: TGCGCCAGCAGCTTGGCAGGGGGCCTGCCGTTTTTT. Residues: CASSLAGGLPFF.

The chain joins TRBV2 to TRBJ2-1; 7 bases fit TRBD1. V trimming: 2 bases; J trimming: 3 bases; junction bases outside the gene matches: 7. Germline V gives CDR1 SNHLY, CDR2 FYNNEI. The CDR3 contains 16 residues. CDR3 nucleotides: TGTGCCAGCAGTGAACATACGACAGGGTTCTACAATGAGCAGTTCTTC. This sequence encodes CASSEHTTGFYNEQFF.

This clone was counted a few times. This chain uses TRBV13 with TRBJ2-2, with D perhaps given as TRBD1 or TRBD2 (5 bases each). Germline CDR1 reads PRHDT; CDR2 reads FYEKMQ (reference sequence). Trimming took 5 bases from V and 4 from J, leaving 14 bases between them. The CDR3 is 15 residues long. Here the CDR3 reads CASSGEAGTTGELFF. The DNA of the CDR3 is TGTGCCAGCAGCGGGGAAGCAGGGACCACCGGGGAGCTGTTTTTT.

This chain uses TRBV7-9 with TRBJ1-4; no firm D call. Germline V gene data show CDR1 as SEHNR and CDR2 as FQNEAQ (reference sequence). The V end lost 5 bases, the J end lost 4 bases, and 11 bases lay between the germline ends. The CDR3 has 14 residues. The CDR3 loop reads CASSPDGDNEKLFF. The CDR3 DNA follows: TGTGCCAGCAGCCCTGACGGAGATAATGAAAAACTGTTTTTT.

The rearrangement joins TRBV5-6 to TRBJ1-2; D not resolved. The CDR3 extends over 15 amino acids. Germline CDR1 reads SGHDT; CDR2 reads YYEEEE. Trimming stripped 1 base from V and 8 bases from J, with 18 bases between. The CDR3: CASSLKRPERGGYTF. The CDR3 nucleotides read TGTGCCAGCAGCTTGAAACGGCCGGAGCGGGGAGGCTACACCTTC.

The CDR3 region is CAWSPYGNTEAFF. The CDR3 DNA sequence: TGTGCCTGGAGCCCATATGGGAACACTGAAGCTTTCTTT. V gene TRBV30 combines with J gene TRBJ1-1; D gene unclear. In germline, CDR1 is GTSNPN, CDR2 SVGIG (reference sequence). There are 13 residues in the CDR3. Trimming removed 3 bases from V and 1 base from J, with 9 bases in between.

The chain is built from TRBV7-2 and TRBJ2-3; 9 positions match TRBD2. The CDR3 is made up of 16 amino acids. J was trimmed by 1 base and V by 5 bases; bases with no gene match: 7. From germline, CDR1 is SGHTA and CDR2 FQGNSA. The DNA for the CDR3 is TGTGCCAGCAGCACGGGACTAGCTGGTGGCACAGATACGCAGTATTTT. It is translated as CASSTGLAGGTDTQYF. The full variable domain, with the rest looked up from reference TRBV7-2 and TRBJ2-3, is GAGVSQSPSNKVTEKGKDVELRCDPISGHTALYWYRQSLGQGLEFLIYFQGNSAPDKSGLPSDRFSAERTGGSVSTLTIQRTQQEDSAVYLCASSTGLAGGTDTQYFGPGTRLTVL.

The rearrangement joins TRBV9 to TRBJ2-2; perhaps D is TRBD1 or TRBD2 (5 bases each). The ends were cut back, 2 bases at V and 4 bases at J, with 6 bases in the middle. The CDR3 covers 13 residues. The germline V gene has CDR1 SGDLS and CDR2 YYNGEE. CDR3 region: CASSVGVTGELFF. In DNA form, the CDR3 reads TGTGCCAGCAGCGTGGGGGTCACCGGGGAGCTGTTTTTT.

The gene calls are TRBV19 and TRBJ2-7; no definite D call. The CDR3 runs to 15 residues. Trimming pared 3 bases from V and 6 bases from J, leaving 18 bases between. The germline CDR1 and CDR2 sequences are LNHDA and SQIVND (reference sequence). The CDR3 bases are TGTGCCAGTAGTATTCTTAGTGGTCCCGGATCCGAGCAGTACTTC. Its protein is CASSILSGPGSEQYF.

The rearrangement links TRBV3-1 (or the pseudogene TRBV3-2) to TRBJ2-5, with D perhaps being TRBD1 or TRBD2 (7 bases each). V gave up 5 bases and J gave up 5 bases, with 18 bases separating them. Germline V gives CDR1 LGHDT, CDR2 YNNKEL (reference sequence). This CDR3 has 15 amino acids. The CDR3: CASSSRGGGEETQYF. CDR3 nucleotide sequence: TGTGCCAGCAGCTCTCGGGGAGGGGGCGAGGAGACCCAGTACTTC.

The chain couples TRBV10-2 to TRBJ2-7; D is perhaps TRBD2 (5 bases). Trimming shortened V by 4 bases and J by 3 bases, and 13 bases separated the two germline ends. This CDR3 has 14 residues. Germline values: CDR1 WSHSY, CDR2 SAAADI. This CDR3 is CASSASLAYYEQYF. For the CDR3, the DNA is TGCGCCAGCAGTGCGAGCCTAGCTTACTACGAGCAGTACTTC.

The V call is TRBV3-1 (or the pseudogene TRBV3-2), the J call TRBJ2-3; TRBD2 aligns across 15 bases. The CDR3 covers 13 residues. The germline gives CDR1 LGHDT, CDR2 YNNKEL (reference sequence). V lost 8 bases to trimming and J lost 6 bases; unmatched junction nucleotides: 0. CDR3 nucleotides: TGTGCCAGCGGGACTAGCGGGGGGGATACGCAGTATTTT. The encoded protein is CASGTSGGDTQYF.

This clone was observed a single time. The chain links TRBV5-1 to TRBJ2-5, with 7 nucleotides matching TRBD1. From germline, CDR1 is SGHRS and CDR2 YFSETQ. This CDR3 comprises 15 residues. V was pared by 4 bases and J by 4 bases, with 10 bases of the junction left unmatched. The CDR3 is CASSREGARSETQYF. In DNA, the CDR3 is TGCGCCAGCAGCAGAGAGGGGGCCCGGTCAGAGACCCAGTACTTC.